The clone carrying this T cell receptor beta chain was counted at least ten times. What it recognizes is unknown. The sample comes from a study of T cells in Graves' hyperthyroidism and ophthalmopathy. Amplified TCR beta CDR3 regions derived from RNA transcripts. Primed by the HTBI set, a first-round RT-PCR was run on the TCR CDR3. TCRdb re-derived calls from the multiplex PCR reads in MiXCR, one entry per CDR3 protein. The sample shows approximately 220,000 distinct CDR3 sequences, around 18% of them seen only once. No progression to ophthalmopathy during 18 months of follow-up defined stable disease. Diagnoses were established using clinical symptoms, serum thyroxine and TRAb, thyroid ultrasound and orbital computed tomography. General study results and limits: Peripheral blood also featured most of the thyroid clonotypes expanded above 0.001.

The clonotype comes from a man aged 35 to 55 with Graves' hyperthyroidism. The sequencing input was blood.

This CDR3 is CASRRGGNTGELFF. DNA of the CDR3: TGTGCCAGCCGTCGGGGGGGTAACACCGGGGAGCTGTTTTTT. The rearrangement uses TRBV2 and TRBJ2-2; 8 positions match TRBD2. The junction had 4 bases not matched to a gene; V was cut back by 8 bases and J by 2 bases. CDR1 and CDR2 from the germline V gene are SNHLY and FYNNEI. CDR3 size: 14 residues.